This T cell receptor (beta chain) comes out of a study of T cell changes during pregnancy in multiple sclerosis. Some clones are missing from TCRdb's copy, which holds only in-frame ones; the method was immunoSEQ multiplex PCR. The sample lists tens of thousands of clones; around 90% were seen once. The receptor was isolated from a female donor with multiple sclerosis, enrolled in a pregnancy study. The sequences come from CD4+ T cells from peripheral blood mononuclear cells, collected before pregnancy.

CDR3 in amino acids: CSVDRGSGYTF. The CDR3 region has the DNA TGCAGCGTTGACAGGGGCAGTGGCTACACCTTC. The gene calls are TRBV29-1 and TRBJ1-2; D is possibly TRBD1 (6 bases). Per germline, CDR1 SQVTM and CDR2 ANQGSEA. There are 11 residues in the CDR3. Trimming stripped 3 bases from V and 7 bases from J, with 9 bases between.